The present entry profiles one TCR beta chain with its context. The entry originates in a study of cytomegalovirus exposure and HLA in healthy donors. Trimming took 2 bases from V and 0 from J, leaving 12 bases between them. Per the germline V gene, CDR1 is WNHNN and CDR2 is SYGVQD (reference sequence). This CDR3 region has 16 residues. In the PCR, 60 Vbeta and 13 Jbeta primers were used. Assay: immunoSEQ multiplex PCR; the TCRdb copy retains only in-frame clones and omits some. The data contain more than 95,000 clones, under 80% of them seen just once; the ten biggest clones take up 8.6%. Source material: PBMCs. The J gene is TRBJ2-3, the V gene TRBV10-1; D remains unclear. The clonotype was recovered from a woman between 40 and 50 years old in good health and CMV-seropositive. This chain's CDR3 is CASSEPPRSSTDTQYF. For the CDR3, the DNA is TGCGCCAGCAGTGAGCCGCCTAGAAGTAGCACAGATACGCAGTATTTT.